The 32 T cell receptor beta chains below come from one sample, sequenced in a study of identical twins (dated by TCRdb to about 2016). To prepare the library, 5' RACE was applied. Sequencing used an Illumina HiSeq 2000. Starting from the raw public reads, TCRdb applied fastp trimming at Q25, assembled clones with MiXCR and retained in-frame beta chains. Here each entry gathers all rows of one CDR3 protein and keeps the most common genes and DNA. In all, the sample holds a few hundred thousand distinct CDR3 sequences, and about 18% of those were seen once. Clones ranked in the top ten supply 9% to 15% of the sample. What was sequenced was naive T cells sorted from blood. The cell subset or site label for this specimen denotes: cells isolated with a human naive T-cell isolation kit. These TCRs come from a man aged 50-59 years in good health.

The CDR3, as DNA: TGTGCCAGCAGCCCCCGGACTAGCGGGGGGGGAGAGCAGTTCTTC. Residues: CASSPRTSGGGEQFF. The V and J genes are TRBV7-2 and TRBJ2-1; 15 bases match TRBD2. Germline CDR1 is SGHTA and CDR2 is FQGNSA. This CDR3 has 15 amino acids. J gave up 10 bases and V 5 bases, and 6 bases lay outside the gene matches. Complete variable domain (other parts from reference TRBV7-2 and TRBJ2-1): GAGVSQSPSNKVTEKGKDVELRCDPISGHTALYWYRQSLGQGLEFLIYFQGNSAPDKSGLPSDRFSAERTGGSVSTLTIQRTQQEDSAVYLCASSPRTSGGGEQFFGPGTRLTVL.

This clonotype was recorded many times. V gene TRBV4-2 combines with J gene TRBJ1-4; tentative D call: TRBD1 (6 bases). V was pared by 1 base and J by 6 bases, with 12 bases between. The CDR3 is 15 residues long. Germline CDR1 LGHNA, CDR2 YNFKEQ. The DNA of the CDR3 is TGTGCCAGCAGCCAAGCAGGGGAACCCTATGAAAAACTGTTTTTT. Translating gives CASSQAGEPYEKLFF.

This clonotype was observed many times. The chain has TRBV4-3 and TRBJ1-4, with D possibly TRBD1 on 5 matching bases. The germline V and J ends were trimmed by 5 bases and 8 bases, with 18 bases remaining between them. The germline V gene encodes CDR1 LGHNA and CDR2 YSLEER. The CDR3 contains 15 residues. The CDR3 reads CASSSGAGLGEKLFF. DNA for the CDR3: TGCGCCAGCAGCTCTGGGGCAGGGTTAGGGGAAAAACTGTTTTTT.

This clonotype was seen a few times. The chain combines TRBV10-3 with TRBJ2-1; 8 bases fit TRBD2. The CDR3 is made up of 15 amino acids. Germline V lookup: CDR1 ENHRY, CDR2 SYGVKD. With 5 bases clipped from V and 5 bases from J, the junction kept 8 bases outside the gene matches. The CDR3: CAISISGVRDNEQFF. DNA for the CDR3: TGTGCCATCAGTATTAGCGGGGTCAGGGACAATGAGCAGTTCTTC.

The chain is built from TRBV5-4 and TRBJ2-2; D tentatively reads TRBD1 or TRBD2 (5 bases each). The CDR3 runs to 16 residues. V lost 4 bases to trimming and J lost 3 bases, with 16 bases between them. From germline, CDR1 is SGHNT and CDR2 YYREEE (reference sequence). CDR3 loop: CASSTGPRMDTGELFF. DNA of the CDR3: TGTGCCAGCAGCACGGGACCTAGGATGGACACCGGGGAGCTGTTTTTT.

The CDR3 sequence is CSASPLSGLADQETQYF. Written as DNA, the CDR3 is TGCAGTGCTAGTCCCCTCTCGGGACTAGCGGACCAAGAGACCCAGTACTTC. The chain carries TRBV20-1 and TRBJ2-5; 11 bases match TRBD2. V was pared by 3 bases and J by 0 bases, with 9 bases of the junction left unmatched. Germline V gives CDR1 DFQATT, CDR2 SNEGSKA (reference sequence). This CDR3 has 17 residues.

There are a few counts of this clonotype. The CDR3 bases are TGTGCCAGCAGCGCAGTCACAGATACGCAGTATTTT. Residues: CASSAVTDTQYF. The chain couples TRBV5-5 to TRBJ2-3; D is uncertain. This CDR3 region has 12 residues. Germline CDR1 is SGHKS and CDR2 is YYEKEE (reference sequence). The V end lost 4 bases, the J end lost 2 bases, and 5 bases lay between the germline ends.

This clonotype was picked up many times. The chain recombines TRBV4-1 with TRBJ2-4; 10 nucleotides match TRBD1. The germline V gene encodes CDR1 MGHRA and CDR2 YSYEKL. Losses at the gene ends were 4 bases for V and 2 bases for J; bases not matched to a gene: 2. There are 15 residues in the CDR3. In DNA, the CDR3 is TGCGCCAGCAGCCCGGGACAGGGGTCCAAAAACATTCAGTACTTC. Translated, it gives CASSPGQGSKNIQYF.

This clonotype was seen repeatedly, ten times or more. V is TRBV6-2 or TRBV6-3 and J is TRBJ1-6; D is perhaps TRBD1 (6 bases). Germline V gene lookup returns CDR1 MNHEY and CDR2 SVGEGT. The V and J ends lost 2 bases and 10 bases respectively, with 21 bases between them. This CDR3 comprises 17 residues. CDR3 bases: TGTGCCAGCAGTTACGCCCCCGGACAGATTCGACAATCACCCCTCCACTTT. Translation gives CASSYAPGQIRQSPLHF.

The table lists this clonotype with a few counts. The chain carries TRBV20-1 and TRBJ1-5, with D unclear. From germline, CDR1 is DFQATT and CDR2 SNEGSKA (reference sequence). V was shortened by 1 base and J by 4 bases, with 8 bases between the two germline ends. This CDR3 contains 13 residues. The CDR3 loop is CSARGRPNQPQHF. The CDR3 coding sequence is TGCAGTGCTAGAGGCCGGCCTAATCAGCCCCAGCATTTT.

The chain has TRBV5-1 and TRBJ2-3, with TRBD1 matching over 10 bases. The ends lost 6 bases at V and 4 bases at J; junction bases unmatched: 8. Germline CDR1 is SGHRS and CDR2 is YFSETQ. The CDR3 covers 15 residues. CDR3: CASTSTGGLSDTQYF. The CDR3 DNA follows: TGCGCCAGCACGTCGACAGGGGGCCTTTCAGATACGCAGTATTTT. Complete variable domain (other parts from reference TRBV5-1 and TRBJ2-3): KAGVTQTPRYLIKTRGQQVTLSCSPISGHRSVSWYQQTPGQGLQFLFEYFSETQRNKGNFPGRFSGRQFSNSRSEMNVSTLELGDSALYLCASTSTGGLSDTQYFGPGTRLTVL.

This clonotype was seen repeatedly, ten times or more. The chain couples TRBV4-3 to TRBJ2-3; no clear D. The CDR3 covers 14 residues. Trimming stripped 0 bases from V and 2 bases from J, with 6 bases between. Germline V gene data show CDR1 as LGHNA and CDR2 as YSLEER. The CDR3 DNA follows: TGCGCCAGCAGCCAAGATTGGACCACAGATACGCAGTATTTT. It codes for CASSQDWTTDTQYF.

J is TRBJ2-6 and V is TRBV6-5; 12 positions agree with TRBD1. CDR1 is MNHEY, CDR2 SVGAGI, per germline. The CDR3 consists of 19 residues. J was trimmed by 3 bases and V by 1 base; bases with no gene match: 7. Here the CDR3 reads CASSYLPGQGASGANVLTF. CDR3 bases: TGTGCCAGCAGTTACTTACCGGGACAGGGGGCGAGTGGGGCCAACGTCCTGACTTTC.

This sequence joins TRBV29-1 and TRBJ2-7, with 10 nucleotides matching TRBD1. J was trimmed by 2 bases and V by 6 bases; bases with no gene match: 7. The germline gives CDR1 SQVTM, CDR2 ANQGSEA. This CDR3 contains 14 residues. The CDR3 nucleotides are TGCAGCGTCTCCTCCGGGACAGGGGCCTACGAGCAGTACTTC. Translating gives CSVSSGTGAYEQYF.

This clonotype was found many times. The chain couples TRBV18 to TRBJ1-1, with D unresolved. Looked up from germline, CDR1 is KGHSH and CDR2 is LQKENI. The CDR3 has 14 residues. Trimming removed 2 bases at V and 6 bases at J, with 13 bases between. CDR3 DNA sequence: TGTGCCAGCTCACCATCGACCGGGAGCCCTGAAGCTTTCTTT. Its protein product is CASSPSTGSPEAFF.

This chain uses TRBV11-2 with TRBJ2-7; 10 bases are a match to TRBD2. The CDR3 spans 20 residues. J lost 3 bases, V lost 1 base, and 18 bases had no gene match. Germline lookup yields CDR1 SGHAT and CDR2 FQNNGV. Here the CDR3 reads CASSLGVLAGGLSAFYEQYF. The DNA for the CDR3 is TGTGCCAGCAGCTTAGGTGTCTTAGCGGGAGGCCTCTCCGCATTCTACGAGCAGTACTTC.

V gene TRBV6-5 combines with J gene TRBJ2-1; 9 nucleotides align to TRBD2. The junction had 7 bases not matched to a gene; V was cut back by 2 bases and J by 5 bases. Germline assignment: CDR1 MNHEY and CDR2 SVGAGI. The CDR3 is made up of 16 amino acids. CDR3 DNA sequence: TGTGCCAGCAGTTACAGTGGGACTAGCCTCCACAATGAGCAGTTCTTC. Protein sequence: CASSYSGTSLHNEQFF.

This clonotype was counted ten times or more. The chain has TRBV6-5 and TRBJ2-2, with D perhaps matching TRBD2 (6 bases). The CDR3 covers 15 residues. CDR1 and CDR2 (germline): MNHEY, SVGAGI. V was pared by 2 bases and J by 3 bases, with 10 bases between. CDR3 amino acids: CASSYQPGDTGELFF. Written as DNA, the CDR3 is TGTGCCAGCAGTTACCAACCGGGGGACACCGGGGAGCTGTTTTTT.

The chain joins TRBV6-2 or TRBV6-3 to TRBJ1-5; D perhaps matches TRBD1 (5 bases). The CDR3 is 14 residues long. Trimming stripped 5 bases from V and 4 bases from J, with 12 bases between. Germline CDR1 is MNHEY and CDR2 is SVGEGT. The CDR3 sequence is CASSHRDLNQPQHF. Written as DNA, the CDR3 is TGTGCCAGCAGTCACCGGGACTTAAATCAGCCCCAGCATTTT.

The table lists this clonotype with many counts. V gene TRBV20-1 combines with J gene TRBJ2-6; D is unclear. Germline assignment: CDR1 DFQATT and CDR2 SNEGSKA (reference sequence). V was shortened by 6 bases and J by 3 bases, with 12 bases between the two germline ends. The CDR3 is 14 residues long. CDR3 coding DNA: TGCAGTGCCCATGGGATTCTTGGGGCCAACGTCCTGACTTTC. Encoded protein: CSAHGILGANVLTF.

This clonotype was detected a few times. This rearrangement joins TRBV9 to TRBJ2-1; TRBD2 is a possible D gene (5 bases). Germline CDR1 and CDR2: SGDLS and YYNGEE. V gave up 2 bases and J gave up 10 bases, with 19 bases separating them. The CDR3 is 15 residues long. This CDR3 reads CASSVSGSRFSEQFF. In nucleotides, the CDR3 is TGTGCCAGCAGCGTCAGCGGTTCAAGGTTCTCGGAGCAGTTCTTC. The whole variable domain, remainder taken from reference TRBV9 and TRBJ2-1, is DSGVTQTPKHLITATGQRVTLRCSPRSGDLSVYWYQQSLDQGLQFLIQYYNGEERAKGNILERFSAQQFPDLHSELNLSSLELGDSALYFCASSVSGSRFSEQFFGPGTRLTVL.

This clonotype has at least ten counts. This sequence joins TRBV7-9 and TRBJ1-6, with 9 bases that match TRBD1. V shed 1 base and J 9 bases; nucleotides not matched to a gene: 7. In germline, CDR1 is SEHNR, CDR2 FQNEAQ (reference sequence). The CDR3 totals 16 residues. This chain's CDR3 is CASSLGTGERSSPLHF. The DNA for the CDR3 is TGTGCCAGCAGCTTAGGGACAGGGGAGAGAAGTTCACCCCTCCACTTT.

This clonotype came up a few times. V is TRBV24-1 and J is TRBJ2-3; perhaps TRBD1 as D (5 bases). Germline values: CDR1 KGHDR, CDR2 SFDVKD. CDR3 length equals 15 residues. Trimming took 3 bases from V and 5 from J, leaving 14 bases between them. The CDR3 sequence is CATSDPGAGRDTQYF. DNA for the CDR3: TGTGCCACCAGTGATCCTGGGGCAGGAAGAGATACGCAGTATTTT.

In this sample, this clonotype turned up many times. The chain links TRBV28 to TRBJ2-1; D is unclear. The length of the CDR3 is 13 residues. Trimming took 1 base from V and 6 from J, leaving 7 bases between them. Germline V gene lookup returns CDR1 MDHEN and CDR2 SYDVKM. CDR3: CASSLSPPNEQFF. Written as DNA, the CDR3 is TGTGCCAGCAGTTTATCCCCCCCCAATGAGCAGTTCTTC.

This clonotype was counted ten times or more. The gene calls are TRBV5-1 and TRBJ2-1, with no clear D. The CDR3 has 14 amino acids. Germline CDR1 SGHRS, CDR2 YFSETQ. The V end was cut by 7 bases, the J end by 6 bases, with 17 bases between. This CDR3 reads CASWEGSTVNEQFF. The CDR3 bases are TGCGCCAGCTGGGAAGGGTCAACGGTCAATGAGCAGTTCTTC.

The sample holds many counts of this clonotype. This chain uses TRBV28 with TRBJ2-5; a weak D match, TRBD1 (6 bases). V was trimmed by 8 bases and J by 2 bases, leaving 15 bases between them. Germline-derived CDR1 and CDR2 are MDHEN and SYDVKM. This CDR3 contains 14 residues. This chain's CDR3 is CASARTALQETQYF. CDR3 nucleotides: TGTGCCAGCGCCCGGACAGCCTTACAAGAGACCCAGTACTTC.

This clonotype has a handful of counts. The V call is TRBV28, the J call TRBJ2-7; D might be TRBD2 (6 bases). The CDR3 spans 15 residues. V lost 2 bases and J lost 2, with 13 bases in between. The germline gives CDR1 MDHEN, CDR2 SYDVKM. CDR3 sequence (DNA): TGTGCCAGCAGTTTAATTCAGGGAGGACCCTACGAGCAGTACTTC. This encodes CASSLIQGGPYEQYF.

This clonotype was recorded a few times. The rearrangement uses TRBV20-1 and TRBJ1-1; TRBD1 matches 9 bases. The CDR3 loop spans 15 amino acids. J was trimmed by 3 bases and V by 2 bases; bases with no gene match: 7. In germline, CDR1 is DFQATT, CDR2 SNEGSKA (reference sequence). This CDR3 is CSARFFRDRDTEAFF. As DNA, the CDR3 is TGCAGTGCTAGATTTTTCCGGGACAGGGACACTGAAGCTTTCTTT.

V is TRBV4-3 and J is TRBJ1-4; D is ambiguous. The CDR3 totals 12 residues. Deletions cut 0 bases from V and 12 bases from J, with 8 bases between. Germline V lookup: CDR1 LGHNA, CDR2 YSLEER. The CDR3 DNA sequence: TGCGCCAGCAGCCAAGATACTAACGAACTGTTTTTT. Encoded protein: CASSQDTNELFF.

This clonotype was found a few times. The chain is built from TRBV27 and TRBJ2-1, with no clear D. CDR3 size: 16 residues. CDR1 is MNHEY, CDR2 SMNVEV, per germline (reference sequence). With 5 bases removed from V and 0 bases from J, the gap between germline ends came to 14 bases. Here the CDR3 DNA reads TGTGCCAGCAGTCACCATACAGTTGTCTCCTACAATGAGCAGTTCTTC. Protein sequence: CASSHHTVVSYNEQFF.

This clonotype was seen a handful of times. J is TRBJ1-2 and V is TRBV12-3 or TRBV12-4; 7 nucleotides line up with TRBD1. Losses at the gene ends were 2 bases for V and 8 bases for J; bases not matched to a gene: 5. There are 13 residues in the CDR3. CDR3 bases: TGTGCCAGCAGTTTAACAGGGGTTCGCGGCTACACCTTC. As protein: CASSLTGVRGYTF.

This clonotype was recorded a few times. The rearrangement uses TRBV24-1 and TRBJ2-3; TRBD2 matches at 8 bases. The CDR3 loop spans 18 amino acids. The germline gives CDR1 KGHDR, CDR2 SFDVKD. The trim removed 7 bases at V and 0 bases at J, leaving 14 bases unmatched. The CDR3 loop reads CATSGPSGAGVSTDTQYF. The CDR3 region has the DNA TGTGCCACCAGCGGGCCCTCGGGAGCGGGGGTAAGCACAGATACGCAGTATTTT.